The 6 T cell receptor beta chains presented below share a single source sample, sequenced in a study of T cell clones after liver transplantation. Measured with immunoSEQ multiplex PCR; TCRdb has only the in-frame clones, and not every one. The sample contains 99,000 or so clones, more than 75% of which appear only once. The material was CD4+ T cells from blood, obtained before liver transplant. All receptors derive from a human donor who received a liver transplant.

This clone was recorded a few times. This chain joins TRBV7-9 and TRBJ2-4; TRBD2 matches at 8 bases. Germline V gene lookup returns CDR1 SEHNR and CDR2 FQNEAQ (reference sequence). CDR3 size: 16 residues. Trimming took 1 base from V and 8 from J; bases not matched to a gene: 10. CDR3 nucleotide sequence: TGTGCCAGCAGCTTAGGTAGCGGGATGAACGAACACATTCAGTACTTC. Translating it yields CASSLGSGMNEHIQYF. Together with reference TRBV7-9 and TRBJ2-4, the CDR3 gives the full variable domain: DTGVSQNPRHKITKRGQNVTFRCDPISEHNRLYWYRQTLGQGPEFLTYFQNEAQLEKSRLLSDRFSAERPKGSFSTLEIQRTEQGDSAMYLCASSLGSGMNEHIQYFGAGTRLSVL.

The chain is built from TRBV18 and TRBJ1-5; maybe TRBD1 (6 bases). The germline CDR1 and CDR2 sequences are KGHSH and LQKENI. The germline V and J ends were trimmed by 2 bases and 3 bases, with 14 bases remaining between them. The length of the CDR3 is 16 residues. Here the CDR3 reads CASSPAPTGSNQPQHF. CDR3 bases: TGTGCCAGCTCACCAGCCCCGACAGGCTCCAATCAGCCCCAGCATTTT. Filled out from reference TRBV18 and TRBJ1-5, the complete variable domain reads NAGVMQNPRHLVRRRGQEARLRCSPMKGHSHVYWYRQLPEEGLKFMVYLQKENIIDESGMPKERFSAEFPKEGPSILRIQQVVRGDSAAYFCASSPAPTGSNQPQHFGDGTRLSIL.

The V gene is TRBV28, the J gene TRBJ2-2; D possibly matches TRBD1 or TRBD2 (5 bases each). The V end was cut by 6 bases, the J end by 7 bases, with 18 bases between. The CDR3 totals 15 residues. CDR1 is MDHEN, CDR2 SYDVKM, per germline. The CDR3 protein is CASSEINGASGELFF. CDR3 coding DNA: TGTGCCAGCAGCGAGATCAACGGGGCGAGCGGGGAGCTGTTTTTT.

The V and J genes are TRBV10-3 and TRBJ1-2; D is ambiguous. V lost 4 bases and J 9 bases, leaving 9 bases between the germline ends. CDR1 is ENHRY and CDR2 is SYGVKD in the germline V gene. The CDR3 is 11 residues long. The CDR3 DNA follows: TGTGCCATCAGTGGGCGGACGAGCTACACCTTC. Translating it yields CAISGRTSYTF.

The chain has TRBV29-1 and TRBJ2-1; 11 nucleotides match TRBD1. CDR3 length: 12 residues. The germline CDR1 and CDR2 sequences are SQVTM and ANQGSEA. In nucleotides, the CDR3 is TGCATGGGGACAGGGGGCTACAATGAGCAGTTCTTC. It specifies CMGTGGYNEQFF.

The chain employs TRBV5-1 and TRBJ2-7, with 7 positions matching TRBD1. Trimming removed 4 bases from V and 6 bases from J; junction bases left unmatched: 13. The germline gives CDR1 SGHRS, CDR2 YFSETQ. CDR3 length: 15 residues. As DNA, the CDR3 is TGCGCCAGCAGCGCACAACAGGGGACGGAGAGCGAGCAGTACTTC. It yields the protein CASSAQQGTESEQYF. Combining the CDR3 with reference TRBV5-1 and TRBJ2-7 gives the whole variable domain KAGVTQTPRYLIKTRGQQVTLSCSPISGHRSVSWYQQTPGQGLQFLFEYFSETQRNKGNFPGRFSGRQFSNSRSEMNVSTLELGDSALYLCASSAQQGTESEQYFGPGTRLTVT.